This TCR beta chain was observed in a study of shared clonotypes between healthy human individuals. Study summary: Each donor's CD4 naive and CD4 memory cells filled three plates apiece, CD8 naive two, and CD8 memory one. Findings of the study overall: Between a few donors, naive CD4 clonotypes were shared at a level of about 5%. For sorted subsets, rarefaction showed incomplete sequencing despite large depth. Against clonotypes common to all four donors, non-shared ones had lower generation probabilities.

The CDR3 extends over 13 amino acids. V lost 0 bases and J lost 7, with 8 bases in between. The germline V gene encodes CDR1 SGHNT and CDR2 YYREEE (reference sequence). This table comes from immunoSEQ multiplex PCR, and its TCRdb copy is limited to in-frame clones, with some not included. Seen here are over 2 million clones, 80% to 95% observed once, and the top ten hold approximately 0.39%. A word on this clone: What it recognizes is unknown. Other nucleotide sequences from this sample produce the same CDR3.

The chain carries TRBV5-4 and TRBJ2-1, with a weak D call TRBD1 (5 bases). The sequence was collected from a young man in good health. Some clones in this sample may be carry-over from other donors' samples. Sequenced material: naive CD4+ T cells from PBMCs. Subset meaning: CD45RA+ positively selected. The CDR3 nucleotides are TGTGCCAGCAGCTTGGTAGGGGTAAATGAGCAGTTCTTC. Its protein product is CASSLVGVNEQFF.